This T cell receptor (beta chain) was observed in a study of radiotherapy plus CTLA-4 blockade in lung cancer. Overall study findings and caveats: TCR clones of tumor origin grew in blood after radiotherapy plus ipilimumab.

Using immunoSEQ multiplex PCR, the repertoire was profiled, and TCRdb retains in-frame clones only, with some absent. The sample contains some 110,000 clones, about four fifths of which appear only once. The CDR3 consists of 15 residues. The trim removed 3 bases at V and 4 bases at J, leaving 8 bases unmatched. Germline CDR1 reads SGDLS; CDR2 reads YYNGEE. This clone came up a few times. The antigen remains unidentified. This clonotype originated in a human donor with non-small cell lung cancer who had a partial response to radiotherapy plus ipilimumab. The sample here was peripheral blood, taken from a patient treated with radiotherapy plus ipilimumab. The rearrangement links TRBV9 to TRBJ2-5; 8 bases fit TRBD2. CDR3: CASSAGVAGRETQYF. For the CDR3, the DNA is TGTGCCAGCAGCGCGGGGGTAGCGGGAAGAGAGACCCAGTACTTC.